This T cell receptor (beta chain) was profiled in a study of molecular identifiers for immune sequencing clone quantification. General observations from the study: Identical TCR molecules that share a barcode could lead to an underestimation of highly expanded clone sizes.

The CDR3 spans 15 residues. The V gene's germline CDR1 is SEHNR and CDR2 FQNEAQ (reference sequence). J was trimmed by 9 bases and V by 3 bases; bases with no gene match: 11. There are many counts of this clonotype. Antigen unknown. Bulk TCR libraries used previously described methods and listed TCR primers. TCRdb re-analysed the PCR reads in MiXCR, keeping a single row per CDR3 protein. The table records 550,000 to 750,000 distinct CDR3 sequences, 15% to 20% of them present only once. Sequencing used naive CD8+ T cells from blood, with Jurkat cell RNA spiked in. Subset indicated: FACS-sorted CD8+CD4-CCR7+CD45RA+ naive T cells. The chain uses TRBV7-9 and TRBJ2-1, with 7 bases aligning to TRBD1. The sequence was collected from a human donor in good health. Some libraries in this study had Jurkat cell RNA spiked in. The CDR3 DNA reads as TGTGCCAGCAGCTTGTCGACAGGGTTGATCGGTGAGCAGTTCTTC. The encoded protein is CASSLSTGLIGEQFF.